This is a list of T cell receptor beta chains from one sample in a study of technical replicates of blood from several donors. Only in-frame clones appear in the TCRdb table, and some are missing; sequencing was by immunoSEQ multiplex PCR. Of more than 90,000 clones listed, around 95% are singletons. What was sequenced was T cells isolated from PBMCs. The receptors stem from a human donor in good health. The CDR3 runs from the conserved cysteine through the conserved F or W. The D gene is left open where the match is weak. Size tells how often a clone was seen (once, few, many) or the class of an expanded clone, and some rows leave it out.

clone_size: -; d_call: -; v_call: TRBV7-9; j_call: TRBJ2-5; cdr3_nt: TGTGCCAGCAGCTTATCGGTACAAGAGACCCAGTACTTC; cdr3_aa: CASSLSVQETQYF
clone_size: -; d_call: TRBD2; v_call: TRBV28; j_call: TRBJ2-4; cdr3_nt: TGTGCCAGCAGTTTACTCGGGACTAGCGGAGCTAAAAACATTCAGTACTTC; cdr3_aa: CASSLLGTSGAKNIQYF
clone_size: -; d_call: TRBD2; v_call: TRBV4-1; j_call: TRBJ2-7; cdr3_nt: TGCGCCAGCAGCCCCTCCGGGACTAGCGGCTACGAGCAGTACTTC; cdr3_aa: CASSPSGTSGYEQYF
clone_size: -; d_call: TRBD1; v_call: TRBV5-1; j_call: TRBJ2-3; cdr3_nt: TGCGCCAGCAGGGGGACAGGGCAAGATACGCAGTATTTT; cdr3_aa: CASRGTGQDTQYF
clone_size: -; d_call: -; v_call: TRBV9; j_call: TRBJ1-1; cdr3_nt: TGTGCCAGCAGCGGGGACATGCGGGTGTGGGCCGAAGCTTTCTTT; cdr3_aa: CASSGDMRVWAEAFF
clone_size: -; d_call: TRBD1; v_call: TRBV2; j_call: TRBJ1-1; cdr3_nt: TGTGCCAGCACCGGGACAGGGGCTTCGGACACTGAAGCTTTCTTT; cdr3_aa: CASTGTGASDTEAFF
clone_size: -; d_call: -; v_call: TRBV19; j_call: TRBJ1-5; cdr3_nt: TGTGCCAGTAGTATGGTATGGACACATCAGGATTATAGCAATCAGCCCCAGCATTTT; cdr3_aa: CASSMVWTHQDYSNQPQHF
clone_size: -; d_call: TRBD1; v_call: TRBV4-1; j_call: TRBJ2-4; cdr3_nt: TGCGCCAGCAGCCAAGTGGGCAGGGGGCGGTTTAACATTCAGTACTTC; cdr3_aa: CASSQVGRGRFNIQYF
clone_size: once; d_call: TRBD1; v_call: TRBV10-3; j_call: TRBJ2-1; cdr3_nt: TGTGCCATCAGTGTGGGGACAGCTACCGATGAGCAGTTCTTC; cdr3_aa: CAISVGTATDEQFF
clone_size: -; d_call: TRBD2; v_call: TRBV9; j_call: TRBJ2-3; cdr3_nt: TGTGCCAGCAGCAGTGGACTAGGGCCAGATACGCAGTATTTT; cdr3_aa: CASSSGLGPDTQYF
clone_size: -; d_call: -; v_call: TRBV19; j_call: TRBJ2-7; cdr3_nt: TGTGCCAGTACCTCCGGGACTTTCAAGCAGTACTTC; cdr3_aa: CASTSGTFKQYF
clone_size: -; d_call: TRBD2; v_call: TRBV5-6; j_call: TRBJ2-2; cdr3_nt: TGTGCCAGCAGCGGACTAGCAAAGGGGCTGTTTTTT; cdr3_aa: CASSGLAKGLFF
clone_size: once; d_call: -; v_call: TRBV5-1; j_call: TRBJ2-7; cdr3_nt: TGCGCCAGCAGCTTGTGGCAGGGGAGTTCCTACGAGCAGTACTTC; cdr3_aa: CASSLWQGSSYEQYF
clone_size: -; d_call: TRBD1; v_call: TRBV11-3; j_call: TRBJ1-1; cdr3_nt: TGTGCCAGCAGTAATGACAGGGTGAACACTGAAGCTTTCTTT; cdr3_aa: CASSNDRVNTEAFF
clone_size: -; d_call: -; v_call: TRBV27; j_call: TRBJ1-5; cdr3_nt: TGTGCCAGCAGTTCGTCTCGTGAGCCGCCCCAGCATTTT; cdr3_aa: CASSSSREPPQHF